This passage covers 27 T cell receptor beta chains from one sample sequenced in a study of T cells in Graves' hyperthyroidism and ophthalmopathy. RNA transcripts gave rise to amplified TCR beta CDR3 regions. A first-round RT-PCR of the TCR CDR3 used the HTBI primer set. TCRdb reanalysed the multiplex PCR reads using MiXCR and keeps one entry per CDR3 protein. The table records around 280,000 distinct CDR3 sequences, roughly 14% of them present only once. The sequenced sample was blood. The source is a woman in her twenties or thirties with Graves' hyperthyroidism that later progressed to Graves' ophthalmopathy.

This clonotype has at least ten counts. This rearrangement joins TRBV20-1 to TRBJ2-3; 11 nucleotides agree with TRBD2. Germline V lookup: CDR1 DFQATT, CDR2 SNEGSKA (reference sequence). The trim removed 6 bases at V and 4 bases at J, leaving 3 bases unmatched. CDR3 length equals 13 residues. CDR3 protein: CSAPGLAADTQYF. Written as DNA, the CDR3 is TGCAGTGCCCCGGGACTAGCGGCAGATACGCAGTATTTT.

This clonotype showed up many times. This chain joins TRBV20-1 and TRBJ1-2, with a possible D match to TRBD1 (5 bases). Deletions cut 3 bases from V and 3 bases from J, with 11 bases between. CDR3 size: 13 residues. Germline CDR1 is DFQATT and CDR2 is SNEGSKA (reference sequence). As DNA, the CDR3 is TGCAGTGCTAGTGGGGGGGAGTACTATGGCTACACCTTC. Translating gives CSASGGEYYGYTF.

This clonotype was recorded a few times. The chain carries TRBV2 and TRBJ1-1; D is unclear. The CDR3 extends over 13 amino acids. V shed 4 bases and J shed 7 bases, with 13 bases lying between them. Germline V gives CDR1 SNHLY, CDR2 FYNNEI. The CDR3: CASSGNPAREAFF. DNA of the CDR3: TGTGCCAGCAGTGGAAACCCGGCCCGTGAAGCTTTCTTT. The whole variable domain, remainder taken from reference TRBV2 and TRBJ1-1, is EPEVTQTPSHQVTQMGQEVILRCVPISNHLYFYWYRQILGQKVEFLVSFYNNEISEKSEIFDDQFSVERPDGSNFTLKIRSTKLEDSAMYFCASSGNPAREAFFGQGTRLTVV.

This clonotype was counted many times. The chain joins TRBV3-1 to TRBJ1-1, with TRBD1 identical over 10 bases. This CDR3 is 14 amino acids long. After removal of 4 bases from V and 7 bases from J, the junction contained 6 bases not matched to a gene. The germline gives CDR1 LGHDT, CDR2 YNNKEL (reference sequence). The CDR3, as DNA: TGTGCCAGCAGCCCCCGGGACAGGGGTGATGAAGCTTTCTTT. Translated, it gives CASSPRDRGDEAFF.

This clonotype has at least ten counts. The rearrangement joins TRBV28 to TRBJ1-5; D uncertain. Trimming took off 2 bases at V and 6 bases at J, with 11 bases between the two ends. The CDR3 loop spans 14 amino acids. CDR1 MDHEN and CDR2 SYDVKM come from the germline V gene. The CDR3 sequence: CASSLRGRGQPQHF. Here the CDR3 DNA reads TGTGCCAGCAGTTTACGAGGTAGAGGTCAGCCCCAGCATTTT.

This clonotype was counted at least ten times. This rearrangement joins TRBV6-5 to TRBJ2-2, with 11 bases aligning to TRBD2. Germline loops: CDR1 MNHEY, CDR2 SVGAGI. The CDR3 totals 17 residues. Trimming cost V 0 bases and J 7 bases; bases outside gene matches: 7. The CDR3 DNA is TGTGCCAGCAGTTACTCGGATAGCGGGAGGGCCATCGGGGAGCTGTTTTTT. The encoded protein is CASSYSDSGRAIGELFF.

This clonotype was seen repeatedly, ten times or more. The chain recombines TRBV11-2 with TRBJ2-7, with 7 bases lining up with TRBD2. This CDR3 region has 15 residues. Germline CDR1 SGHAT, CDR2 FQNNGV. J lost 2 bases, V lost 3 bases, and 7 bases had no gene match. The CDR3 spells CASSFKPSGTYEQYF. DNA for the CDR3: TGTGCCAGCAGCTTTAAGCCTAGCGGAACCTACGAGCAGTACTTC. Full variable domain (outside the CDR3, taken from reference TRBV11-2 and TRBJ2-7): EAGVAQSPRYKIIEKRQSVAFWCNPISGHATLYWYQQILGQGPKLLIQFQNNGVVDDSQLPKDRFSAERLKGVDSTLKIQPAKLEDSAVYLCASSFKPSGTYEQYFGPGTRLTVT.

This clonotype has at least ten counts. DNA for the CDR3: TGTGCCAGCAGCTCATTAACGGGGCTTACGGCCGGGGAGCTGTTTTTT. Translation: CASSSLTGLTAGELFF. The chain is built from TRBV7-2 and TRBJ2-2, with D perhaps TRBD1 or TRBD2 (5 bases each). Germline V lookup: CDR1 SGHTA, CDR2 FQGNSA. The V end lost 4 bases, the J end lost 6 bases, and 18 bases lay between the germline ends. CDR3 length: 16 residues.

This clonotype was counted many times. V gene TRBV4-3 combines with J gene TRBJ2-3, with D unclear. CDR3 length equals 15 residues. CDR1 and CDR2 (germline): LGHNA, YSLEER. V gave up 1 base and J gave up 5 bases, with 13 bases separating them. Here the CDR3 reads CASSQGQTYGDTQYF. In nucleotides, the CDR3 is TGCGCCAGCAGCCAAGGACAAACCTACGGAGATACGCAGTATTTT.

This clonotype was recorded many times. The V call is TRBV29-1, the J call TRBJ2-5, with a weak D call TRBD1 (6 bases). Germline assignment: CDR1 SQVTM and CDR2 ANQGSEA. There are 15 residues in the CDR3. Between the trimmed V and J ends, which lost 4 bases and 3 bases, there was a span of 18 bases. CDR3 residues: CSVVLWTDSEETQYF. The CDR3 DNA follows: TGCAGCGTTGTGTTATGGACAGATTCCGAAGAGACCCAGTACTTC.

The CDR3 DNA follows: TGTGCCAGCAGTCAGGGACTAGCGGGGGAGTCAGATACGCAGTATTTT. It specifies CASSQGLAGESDTQYF. V and J are TRBV6-2 or TRBV6-3 and TRBJ2-3, with 14 bases aligning to TRBD2. This CDR3 is built from 16 residues. Germline V gives CDR1 MNHEY, CDR2 SVGEGT. With V trimmed by 5 bases and J by 4 bases, 5 bases remained unmatched.

This clonotype was seen ten or more times. The chain recombines TRBV12-3 or TRBV12-4 with TRBJ2-1; 7 positions agree with TRBD1. With 10 bases clipped from V and 7 bases from J, the junction kept 4 bases outside the gene matches. This CDR3 comprises 11 residues. Here the CDR3 DNA reads TGTGCCATAAACAGGGGAAATGAGCAGTTCTTC. Residues: CAINRGNEQFF.

A few counts support this clonotype. The conserved phenylalanine or tryptophan normally closing the CDR3 is absent here, so this likely arose from a read error. This chain connects TRBV28 to TRBJ1-1; D possibly corresponds to TRBD1 (6 bases). The CDR3 sequence is 14 residues long. Germline V gene sequence: CDR1 MDHEN, CDR2 SYDVKM. The ends were cut back, 6 bases at V and 0 bases at J, with 11 bases in the middle. The CDR3 DNA sequence: TGTGCCAGCAGGGGGGGCCCTATGAACACTGAAGCTTTCTCT. It yields the protein CASRGGPMNTEAFS.

This clonotype has a handful of counts. The chain combines TRBV7-2 with TRBJ1-2, with a possible D match to TRBD1 (5 bases). The CDR3 consists of 15 residues. Trimming removed 2 bases at V and 8 bases at J, with 18 bases between. CDR1 is SGHTA, CDR2 FQGNSA, per germline. The CDR3 loop reads CASSLIFGAVGGYTF. In nucleotides, the CDR3 is TGTGCCAGCAGCTTAATATTTGGGGCTGTGGGAGGCTACACCTTC. Complete variable domain (other parts from reference TRBV7-2 and TRBJ1-2): GAGVSQSPSNKVTEKGKDVELRCDPISGHTALYWYRQSLGQGLEFLIYFQGNSAPDKSGLPSDRFSAERTGGSVSTLTIQRTQQEDSAVYLCASSLIFGAVGGYTFGSGTRLTVV.

The rearrangement links TRBV27 to TRBJ2-5; 7 nucleotides align to TRBD2. Unmatched junction bases numbered 15, after V lost 5 bases and J lost 6 bases. In germline, CDR1 is MNHEY, CDR2 SMNVEV (reference sequence). CDR3 length equals 16 residues. The CDR3: CASSPGDGRGSKTQYF. The CDR3 region has the DNA TGTGCCAGCAGTCCCGGGGACGGGCGGGGGTCGAAGACCCAGTACTTC.

This clonotype was detected ten times or more. This chain links TRBV28 with TRBJ2-5; D possibly corresponds to TRBD2 (5 bases). Germline values: CDR1 MDHEN, CDR2 SYDVKM. The CDR3 is 13 residues long. Deletions cut 8 bases from V and 4 bases from J, with 14 bases between. CDR3 in amino acids: CASALENRETQYF. DNA for the CDR3: TGTGCCAGCGCACTAGAGAATCGAGAGACCCAGTACTTC.

This clonotype was detected ten times or more. The chain is built from TRBV12-3 or TRBV12-4 and TRBJ2-1; no firm D call. The V end lost 7 bases, the J end lost 3 bases, and 7 bases lay between the germline ends. The CDR3 length is 12 residues. In DNA, the CDR3 is TGTGCCAGCACCGCCGGCTACAATGAGCAGTTCTTC. Residues: CASTAGYNEQFF.

Ten or more counts support this clonotype. The CDR3 DNA reads as TGTGCCAGCAGTAGGACTAGCGGCACAGATACGCAGTATTTT. It yields the protein CASSRTSGTDTQYF. The J gene is TRBJ2-3, the V gene TRBV7-8, with 9 bases aligning to TRBD2. The V gene's germline CDR1 is SGHVS and CDR2 FQNEAQ. Germline trimming cut 6 bases from V and 1 base from J; bases unmatched to any gene: 2. The CDR3 has 14 amino acids.

At least ten counts were recorded for this clonotype. The chain combines TRBV6-2 or TRBV6-3 with TRBJ2-7, with TRBD2 matching over 14 bases. V dropped 5 bases and J dropped 4; count of bases not matched to a gene: 7. There are 16 residues in the CDR3. The germline V gene encodes CDR1 MNHEY and CDR2 SVGEGT. The CDR3 loop is CASSPPTSGRGYEQYF. CDR3 DNA sequence: TGTGCCAGCAGTCCTCCGACTAGCGGGAGGGGATACGAGCAGTACTTC.

This clonotype was counted ten times or more. This rearrangement joins TRBV20-1 to TRBJ2-4, with 7 positions matching TRBD2. Germline V CDR1 and CDR2: DFQATT, SNEGSKA (reference sequence). V gave up 3 bases and J gave up 7 bases; unmatched junction bases: 6. This CDR3 region has 13 residues. The DNA for the CDR3 is TGCAGTGCTAGGGCCACTAGCGCCAACATTCAGTACTTC. This sequence encodes CSARATSANIQYF.

In this sample, this clonotype turned up many times. This sequence joins TRBV12-3 or TRBV12-4 and TRBJ2-3; the match to TRBD2 covers 15 bases. The CDR3 extends over 18 amino acids. V shed 0 bases and J 3 bases; nucleotides not matched to a gene: 4. Here the CDR3 reads CASSLAGLAGGSTDTQYF. The CDR3 coding sequence is TGTGCCAGCAGTTTAGCGGGACTAGCGGGAGGAAGTACAGATACGCAGTATTTT.

This clonotype was counted ten times or more. The chain uses TRBV12-3 or TRBV12-4 and TRBJ2-3, with TRBD2 identical over 11 bases. This CDR3 comprises 16 residues. V was pared by 6 bases and J by 7 bases, with 12 bases of the junction left unmatched. The CDR3 DNA reads as TGTGCCAGCAGGCGGACAACTAGCGGGAGTAGGAATACGCAGTATTTT. Its translation is CASRRTTSGSRNTQYF.

In this sample, this clonotype turned up many times. This rearrangement joins TRBV12-3 or TRBV12-4 to TRBJ1-1; D gene unclear. The CDR3 loop spans 14 amino acids. V shed 8 bases and J shed 8 bases, with 21 bases lying between them. CDR3 DNA: TGTGCCAGCGGGGAACACATGTACTCTCTCGAAGCTTTCTTT. Protein sequence: CASGEHMYSLEAFF.

This clonotype was seen a handful of times. The CDR3 sequence is CASSQGQGVLFF. CDR3 nucleotides: TGTGCCAGCAGCCAGGGACAGGGGGTGTTGTTTTTT. The chain is built from TRBV7-9 and TRBJ2-2, with 11 nucleotides matching TRBD1. Germline CDR1 and CDR2: SEHNR and FQNEAQ (reference sequence). This CDR3 is 12 amino acids long. V lost 5 bases, J lost 15 bases, and 5 bases stayed unmatched.

The V and J genes are TRBV7-2 and TRBJ1-4; D perhaps matches TRBD1 (6 bases). This CDR3 is 17 amino acids long. Trimming shortened V by 1 base and J by 4 bases, and 16 bases separated the two germline ends. Per the germline V gene, CDR1 is SGHTA and CDR2 is FQGNSA. The CDR3 DNA sequence: TGTGCCAGCAGCTTAGACCCCGGGGGCAGCGTTAATGAAAAACTGTTTTTT. It translates to CASSLDPGGSVNEKLFF.

This clonotype came up many times. The chain couples TRBV12-3 or TRBV12-4 to TRBJ2-7; D not certain. The CDR3 is 14 amino acids. V was trimmed by 4 bases and J by 5 bases, leaving 15 bases between them. DNA for the CDR3: TGTGCCAGCAGTTCCCTGGTACCATTCCACGAGCAGTACTTC. This encodes CASSSLVPFHEQYF.

This clonotype was counted many times. The V call is TRBV2, the J call TRBJ2-3, with 10 bases matching TRBD2. This CDR3 has 15 residues. The germline gives CDR1 SNHLY, CDR2 FYNNEI. V lost 7 bases, J lost 1 base, and 5 bases stayed unmatched. CDR3 DNA sequence: TGTGCCAGCACTGGACTAGCGGCCCGCACAGATACGCAGTATTTT. This gives the protein CASTGLAARTDTQYF.